This T cell receptor (beta chain) was found in a study of liver allograft versus peripheral blood T cells. As for the study in general: Hepatic allograft T cell receptor repertoires were evaluated relative to those present in recipients' peripheral blood.

Concerning this clonotype: The antigen is not known. This probably arose from a read error, given a far larger clone one base away. The CDR3 does not end in the conserved phenylalanine or tryptophan, so this is likely a read error.

TCRdb processed the reads anew with MiXCR; each CDR3 protein has one entry. The sample carries about 730 distinct CDR3 sequences, around 20% recorded once. Overall study findings and caveats: Reportedly, the T cell receptor repertoires present inside liver allografts differed from those in peripheral blood.

This CDR3 is 14 amino acids long. V gave up 6 bases and J gave up 5 bases, with 17 bases separating them. This TCR was recovered from a human patient who had a liver transplant. T cells may partly derive from the graft donor. This sequence joins TRBV12-3 or TRBV12-4 and TRBJ2-7; no clear D. The CDR3 nucleotides read TGTGCCAGCAGCTCGGTATGGGGTTACGACGAGCAGTACTGC. It is translated as CASSSVWGYDEQYC.